This TCR beta chain was retrieved from a study of T cells in Graves' hyperthyroidism and ophthalmopathy. Study conclusions and caveats: Most clonotypes expanded in thyroid above 0.001 were likewise present in blood.

CDR1 SNHLY and CDR2 FYNNEI come from the germline V gene. The ends were cut back, 7 bases at V and 7 bases at J, with 14 bases in the middle. This CDR3 contains 13 residues. This clonotype was detected ten times or more. Its antigen is not known. Amplified regions were TCR beta CDR3 sequences from RNA transcripts. With the HTBI primer set, the TCR CDR3 went through a first round of RT-PCR. One entry per CDR3 protein results from TCRdb running MiXCR on the multiplex PCR reads. The sample includes some 500,000 distinct CDR3 sequences, more than 15% of them seen just once. This TCR came from a woman aged 30 to 39 with Graves' ophthalmopathy. This chain uses TRBV2 with TRBJ2-1, with D unresolved. The sequencing sample was made of blood. The CDR3 DNA reads as TGTGCCAGCAAGATCGGTTTTGGGAATGAGCAGTTCTTC. This gives the protein CASKIGFGNEQFF.